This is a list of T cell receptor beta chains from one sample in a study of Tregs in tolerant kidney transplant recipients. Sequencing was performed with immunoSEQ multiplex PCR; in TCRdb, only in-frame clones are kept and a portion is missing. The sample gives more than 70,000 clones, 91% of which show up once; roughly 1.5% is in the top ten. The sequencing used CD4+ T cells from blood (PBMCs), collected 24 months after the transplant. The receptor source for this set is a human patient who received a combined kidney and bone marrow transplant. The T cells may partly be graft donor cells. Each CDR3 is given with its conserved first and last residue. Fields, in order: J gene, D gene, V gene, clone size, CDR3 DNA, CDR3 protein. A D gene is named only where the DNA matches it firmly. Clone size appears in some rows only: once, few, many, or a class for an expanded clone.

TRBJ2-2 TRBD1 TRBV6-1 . TGTGCCAGCAGTCCCGGGACAGGGGATCGGGGGGAGCTGTTTTTT CASSPGTGDRGELFF
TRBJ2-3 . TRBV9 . TGTGCCAGCAGCGTAGAACCAGGCACAGATACGCAGTATTTT CASSVEPGTDTQYF
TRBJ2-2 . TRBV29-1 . TGCAGCGTTGCGGGGGCCGGGGAGCTGTTTTTT CSVAGAGELFF
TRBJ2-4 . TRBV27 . TGTGCCAGCAGTCCCACCCGTCAGTCTGACATTCAGTACTTC CASSPTRQSDIQYF
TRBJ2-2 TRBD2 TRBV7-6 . TGTGCCAGCAGCTTAGCGCGGGGACTAGCGGGGGGTACGAACACCGGGGAGCTGTTTTTT CASSLARGLAGGTNTGELFF
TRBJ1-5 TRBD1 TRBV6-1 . TGTGCCAGCAGTGGTTATTTGTGGGACAGGGGGCCTAAAGAGGATCAGCCCCAGCATTTT CASSGYLWDRGPKEDQPQHF
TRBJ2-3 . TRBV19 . TGTGCCAGTAGGACGACAAAGGGGAGCACAGATACGCAGTATTTT CASRTTKGSTDTQYF
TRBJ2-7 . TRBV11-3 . TGTGCCAGCAGCCGGAGCGGGCTAGGGGCCTACGAGCAGTACTTC CASSRSGLGAYEQYF
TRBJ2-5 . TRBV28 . TGTGCCAGCAGTTTTCGACTTGGGGGGGCAGAGACCCAGTACTTC CASSFRLGGAETQYF
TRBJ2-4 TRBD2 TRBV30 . TGTGCCTGGAGTACGTCGGGGGGAAACATTCAGTACTTC CAWSTSGGNIQYF
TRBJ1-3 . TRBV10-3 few TGTGCCATCAGTGTTCAGCAGGGGGGAAACACCATATATTTT CAISVQQGGNTIYF
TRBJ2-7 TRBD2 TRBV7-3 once TGTGCCAGCAGCTTACTAGCGGGAGTGGGTTACGAGCAGTACTTC CASSLLAGVGYEQYF
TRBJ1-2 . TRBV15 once TGTGCCACCAGCAGAGATCCTAGTGGGGAGTACCGCTTC CATSRDPSGEYRF
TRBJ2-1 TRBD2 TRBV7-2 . TGTGCCAGCAGCTTAGTCGGGTTAGGGCTAGCGGGGTTAAATGAGCAGTTCTTC CASSLVGLGLAGLNEQFF
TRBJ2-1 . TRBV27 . TGTGCCAGCAGCAATTGGCGGGGACCCTCCTTTGACGAGCAGTTCTTC CASSNWRGPSFDEQFF
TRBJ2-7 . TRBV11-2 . TGTGCCAGCAGCCACCTCGACGGGACTGGTACCTACGAGCAGTACTTC CASSHLDGTGTYEQYF
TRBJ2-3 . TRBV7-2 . TGTGCCAGCAGCTTCCGGTACCAAGATACGCAGTATTTT CASSFRYQDTQYF
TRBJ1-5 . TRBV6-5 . TGTGCCAGCAGTGGGCGGGATCAGCCCCAGCATTTT CASSGRDQPQHF
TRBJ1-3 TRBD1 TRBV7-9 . TGTGCCAGCAGCCCAAGAGCGTCACAGACAGGGAACTTTGGAAACACCATATATTTT CASSPRASQTGNFGNTIYF
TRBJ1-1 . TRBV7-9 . TGTGCCAGCAGCTTACCAGGGGTAAGTGCTTTCTTT CASSLPGVSAFF
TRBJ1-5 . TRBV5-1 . TGCGCCAGCAGCGAACAGGGCGGCAATCAGCCCCAGCATTTT CASSEQGGNQPQHF
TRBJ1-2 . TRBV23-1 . TGCGCCAGCATCTCAATCGTCCGGGTTGGGGGGGGTGGCTACACCTTC CASISIVRVGGGGYTF
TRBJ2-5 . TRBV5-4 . TGTGCCAGCAGCCGGAGGGCGGGGGCCCAAGAGACCCAGTACTTC CASSRRAGAQETQYF
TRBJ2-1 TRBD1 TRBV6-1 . TGTGCCAGCAGTAAGACAGGGAATGAGCAGTTCTTC CASSKTGNEQFF
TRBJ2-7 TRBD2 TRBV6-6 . TGTGCCAGCAGCCCCTCTCCGGGGGGGCAGTACTTC CASSPSPGGQYF
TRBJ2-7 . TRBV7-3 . TGTGCCAGCAGCGTCGCGCGGGGGCCCGAGCAGTACTTC CASSVARGPEQYF
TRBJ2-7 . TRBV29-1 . TGCAGCGTTGTTGGACAGCTCGACGAGCAGTACTTC CSVVGQLDEQYF
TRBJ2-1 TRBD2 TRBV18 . TGTGCCAGCTCACCACTCCCAGCAGTAGGGACTAGTGCTTTTAATGAGCAGTTCTTC CASSPLPAVGTSAFNEQFF